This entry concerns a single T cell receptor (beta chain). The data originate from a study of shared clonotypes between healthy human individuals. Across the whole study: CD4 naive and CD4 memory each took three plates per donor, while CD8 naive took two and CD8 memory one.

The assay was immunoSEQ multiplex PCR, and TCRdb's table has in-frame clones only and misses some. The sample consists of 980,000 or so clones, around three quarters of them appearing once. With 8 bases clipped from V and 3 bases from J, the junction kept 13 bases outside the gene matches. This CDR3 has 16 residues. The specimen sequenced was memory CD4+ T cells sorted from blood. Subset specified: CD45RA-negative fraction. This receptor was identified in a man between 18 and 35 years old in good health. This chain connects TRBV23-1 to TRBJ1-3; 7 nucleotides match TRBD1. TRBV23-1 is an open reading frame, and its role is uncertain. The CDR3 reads CASYDTGQRNGNTIYF. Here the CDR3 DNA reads TGCGCCAGCTACGACACGGGACAGAGGAATGGAAACACCATATATTTT.